Below are 24 T cell receptor beta chains sequenced from a single sample in a study of blood T cell repertoires in COVID-19. Sequencing used immunoSEQ multiplex PCR; TCRdb keeps in-frame clones, though not all of them. Here the sample spans about 66,000 clones, just over 85% being singletons. Sequenced material: peripheral blood. Receptors were obtained from a man between 50 and 59 years old with active COVID-19.

The chain uses TRBV19 and TRBJ2-2; TRBD1 is a possible D gene (6 bases). The CDR3 spans 12 residues. The germline gives CDR1 LNHDA, CDR2 SQIVND (reference sequence). Trimming took off 6 bases at V and 7 bases at J, with 9 bases between the two ends. The CDR3: CASRQGLGELFF. The CDR3 DNA sequence: TGTGCCAGTAGACAGGGTCTCGGGGAGCTGTTTTTT.

V usage is TRBV11-2 and J usage is TRBJ2-1, with D perhaps matching TRBD1 (6 bases). V was pared by 2 bases and J by 0 bases, with 11 bases between. This CDR3 is built from 16 residues. Germline V gene lookup returns CDR1 SGHAT and CDR2 FQNNGV. The CDR3 nucleotides read TGTGCCAGCAGCTTAAGGACAGCGAGCTCCTACAATGAGCAGTTCTTC. Protein: CASSLRTASSYNEQFF.

V gene TRBV19 combines with J gene TRBJ1-2; D is possibly TRBD1 (5 bases). This CDR3 is built from 12 residues. Trimming cost V 7 bases and J 3 bases, with 9 bases left between them. Germline values: CDR1 LNHDA, CDR2 SQIVND (reference sequence). The CDR3 is CASKGTDYGYTF. As DNA, the CDR3 is TGTGCCAGTAAAGGGACTGACTATGGCTACACCTTC. Full variable domain (outside the CDR3, taken from reference TRBV19 and TRBJ1-2): DGGITQSPKYLFRKEGQNVTLSCEQNLNHDAMYWYRQDPGQGLRLIYYSQIVNDFQKGDIAEGYSVSREKKESFPLTVTSAQKNPTAFYLCASKGTDYGYTFGSGTRLTVV.

The sample holds one count of this clone. This chain joins TRBV7-8 and TRBJ2-1; 12 nucleotides agree with TRBD2. In germline, CDR1 is SGHVS, CDR2 FQNEAQ. The J segment lost 5 bases and the V segment lost 3 bases, leaving 8 bases of the junction unmatched. This CDR3 has 17 amino acids. The CDR3 nucleotides are TGTGCCAGCAGCTTGAGTGGGTGGACTAGCGGGAACAATGAGCAGTTCTTC. Its protein is CASSLSGWTSGNNEQFF.

The CDR3 protein is CASSNLPILLIRLAGELFF. CDR3 bases: TGTGCCAGCAGCAATTTACCGATTTTGCTAATTAGACTGGCCGGGGAGCTGTTTTTT. The V and J genes are TRBV21-1 and TRBJ2-2; the table's D call TRBD2 went unverified against the DNA. TRBV21-1 is a pseudogene segment. The CDR3 has 19 residues.

This clone has more than one count but fewer than ten. The CDR3 region has the DNA TGTGCCAGCTCACCACCGGGGCGAGACGAGCAGTACGTC. Protein: CASSPPGRDEQYV. J is TRBJ2-7 and V is TRBV18, with D possibly TRBD1 on 5 matching bases. The CDR3 runs to 13 residues. Trimming removed 0 bases at V and 5 bases at J, with 8 bases between. Germline values: CDR1 KGHSH, CDR2 LQKENI.

The V call is TRBV28, the J call TRBJ2-6; D remains unclear. From germline, CDR1 is MDHEN and CDR2 SYDVKM. The CDR3 is made up of 14 amino acids. Trimming cost V 5 bases and J 3 bases, with 8 bases left between them. DNA of the CDR3: TGTGCCAGCAGTGAGAATGGTGGGGCCAACGTCCTGACTTTC. Translation: CASSENGGANVLTF.

The chain combines TRBV19 with TRBJ2-2, with 7 nucleotides matching TRBD2. The CDR3 spans 14 residues. Germline V gene sequence: CDR1 LNHDA, CDR2 SQIVND (reference sequence). Unmatched junction bases numbered 2, after V lost 7 bases and J lost 0 bases. The CDR3 DNA reads TGTGCCAGTAAGCGGGACCCGAACACCGGGGAGCTGTTTTTT. It translates to CASKRDPNTGELFF.

This chain links TRBV9 with TRBJ2-1; the D gene is possibly TRBD1 (7 bases). CDR3 length: 15 amino acids. V lost 4 bases, J lost 6 bases, and 17 bases lay in between. Germline V lookup: CDR1 SGDLS, CDR2 YYNGEE. CDR3 DNA: TGTGCCAGCAGCTCTACCGGGCGGGACAGCAATGAGCAGTTCTTC. Amino acids: CASSSTGRDSNEQFF. The variable domain in full, completed from reference TRBV9 and TRBJ2-1, reads DSGVTQTPKHLITATGQRVTLRCSPRSGDLSVYWYQQSLDQGLQFLIQYYNGEERAKGNILERFSAQQFPDLHSELNLSSLELGDSALYFCASSSTGRDSNEQFFGPGTRLTVL.

This chain links TRBV3-1 (or the pseudogene TRBV3-2) with TRBJ2-3; the D gene is possibly TRBD1 (6 bases). Trimming shortened V by 4 bases and J by 1 base, and 18 bases separated the two germline ends. CDR1 is LGHDT and CDR2 is YNNKEL in the germline V gene (reference sequence). The CDR3 has 17 amino acids. The CDR3 sequence is CASSRAQGRSGTDTQYF. For the CDR3, the DNA is TGTGCCAGCAGCCGAGCCCAGGGGCGGTCGGGCACAGATACGCAGTATTTT.

The V gene is TRBV4-2, the J gene TRBJ2-3; 11 nucleotides line up with TRBD2. Losses at the gene ends were 8 bases for V and 2 bases for J; bases not matched to a gene: 3. Germline CDR1 and CDR2: LGHNA and YNFKEQ. This CDR3 has 14 residues. Here the CDR3 DNA reads TGTGCCAGCTCTAGCGGGGGGCTCACAGATACGCAGTATTTT. It encodes CASSSGGLTDTQYF.

The chain carries TRBV6-5 and TRBJ2-7, with 8 bases fitting TRBD1. The CDR3 runs 11 residues. Germline V gene sequence: CDR1 MNHEY, CDR2 SVGAGI. This chain's CDR3 is CAADRAYEQYF. Here the CDR3 DNA reads TGTGCGGCGGACAGGGCCTACGAGCAGTACTTC.

The CDR3 DNA is TGTGCCGCGAATGAGGGAGGGGTCAATCAGCCCCAGCATTTT. Protein product: CAANEGGVNQPQHF. The chain has TRBV5-8 and TRBJ1-5; D might be TRBD1 (5 bases). This CDR3 has 14 residues. The V gene's germline CDR1 is SGHTS and CDR2 YDEGEE. Between the trimmed V and J ends, which lost 10 bases and 3 bases, there was a span of 17 bases. Complete variable domain (other parts from reference TRBV5-8 and TRBJ1-5): EAGVTQSPTHLIKTRGQQATLRCSPISGHTSVYWYQQALGLGLQFLLWYDEGEERNRGNFPPRFSGRQFPNYSSELNVNALELEDSALYLCAANEGGVNQPQHFGDGTRLSIL.

V and J are TRBV27 and TRBJ1-2, with TRBD1 as a possible D gene (5 bases). The ends were cut back, 0 bases at V and 2 bases at J, with 13 bases in the middle. The length of the CDR3 is 16 residues. Germline loops: CDR1 MNHEY, CDR2 SMNVEV (reference sequence). In DNA, the CDR3 is TGTGCCAGCAGTTTATCGCCCCGGCCAGGGAACTATGGCTACACCTTC. Translated, it gives CASSLSPRPGNYGYTF.

CDR3 sequence (DNA): TGTGCCAGCAGCCAGACAGGGAATGAGCAGTTCTTC. As protein: CASSQTGNEQFF. V gene TRBV9 combines with J gene TRBJ2-1, with TRBD1 matching over 7 bases. The trim removed 4 bases at V and 7 bases at J, leaving 2 bases unmatched. The CDR3 spans 12 residues. Germline values: CDR1 SGDLS, CDR2 YYNGEE.

V gene TRBV21-1 combines with J gene TRBJ2-7; the table's D gene call, TRBD2, was not cross checked with the DNA. TRBV21-1 is marked as a pseudogene. The CDR3 has 15 residues. The CDR3 loop is CASALLRGSSYEQYF. The CDR3 DNA is TGTGCCAGCGCACTACTCCGGGGGAGCTCCTACGAGCAGTACTTC.

The J gene is TRBJ1-1, the V gene TRBV3-1 (or the pseudogene TRBV3-2); maybe TRBD1 (6 bases). CDR3 length equals 15 residues. Germline assignment: CDR1 LGHDT and CDR2 YNNKEL (reference sequence). Trimming removed 1 base at V and 1 base at J, with 10 bases between. This CDR3 is CASSQAGHPNTEAFF. CDR3 DNA sequence: TGTGCCAGCAGCCAAGCGGGACACCCGAACACTGAAGCTTTCTTT.

The gene calls are TRBV5-1 and TRBJ2-5; 12 bases match TRBD2. Germline V gives CDR1 SGHRS, CDR2 YFSETQ. With 4 bases clipped from V and 4 bases from J, the junction kept 5 bases outside the gene matches. CDR3 length: 15 residues. CDR3 amino acids: CASSPTSGGSETQYF. In DNA form, the CDR3 reads TGCGCCAGCAGCCCGACTAGCGGGGGATCAGAGACCCAGTACTTC.

The J gene is TRBJ1-2, the V gene TRBV2; the D is unclear. The ends were cut back, 2 bases at V and 5 bases at J, with 18 bases in the middle. Germline V gene data show CDR1 as SNHLY and CDR2 as FYNNEI. This CDR3 region has 16 residues. For the CDR3, the DNA is TGTGCCAGCAGTGAATCCCAGTTGACTGGATCTTATGGCTACACCTTC. It translates to CASSESQLTGSYGYTF.

The rearrangement joins TRBV5-1 to TRBJ2-1; 13 nucleotides align to TRBD2. CDR3 length: 15 residues. Trimming removed 1 base from V and 9 bases from J; junction bases left unmatched: 4. The germline CDR1 and CDR2 sequences are SGHRS and YFSETQ. This CDR3 is CASSLTSGRAGEQFF. The CDR3, as DNA: TGCGCCAGCAGCTTGACTAGCGGGAGGGCCGGTGAGCAGTTCTTC.

V gene TRBV18 combines with J gene TRBJ2-1; 10 nucleotides align to TRBD2. V lost 3 bases and J lost 4; bases outside the gene matches: 9. Germline V gene lookup returns CDR1 KGHSH and CDR2 LQKENI. The CDR3 length is 17 residues. The CDR3 reads CASSPKAGGPDYNEQFF. CDR3 in DNA: TGTGCCAGCTCACCTAAAGCGGGGGGGCCGGATTACAATGAGCAGTTCTTC.

The chain is built from TRBV15 and TRBJ1-3, with a weak D call TRBD1 (6 bases). The CDR3 length is 17 residues. CDR1 is LNHNV and CDR2 is YYDKDF in the germline V gene (reference sequence). Trimming took off 0 bases at V and 4 bases at J, with 16 bases between the two ends. This chain's CDR3 is CATSRDDRNQPGNTIYF. Here the CDR3 DNA reads TGTGCCACCAGCAGAGATGACAGGAACCAGCCCGGAAACACCATATATTTT.

The CDR3 region is CASSQEEGGKTEAFF. DNA for the CDR3: TGTGCCAGCAGCCAAGAAGAGGGAGGGAAAACTGAAGCTTTCTTT. The V gene is TRBV4-2, the J gene TRBJ1-1; no firm D call. V was pared by 0 bases and J by 5 bases, with 13 bases between. This CDR3 comprises 15 residues. The germline V gene encodes CDR1 LGHNA and CDR2 YNFKEQ.

The CDR3 here is CASSELGQGKNSPLHF. In DNA, the CDR3 is TGTGCCAGCAGTGAGCTCGGCCAGGGAAAAAATTCACCCCTCCACTTT. This chain links TRBV2 with TRBJ1-6, with D possibly being TRBD1 (5 bases). Deletions cut 3 bases from V and 7 bases from J, with 16 bases between. Germline CDR1 SNHLY, CDR2 FYNNEI. The CDR3 has 16 residues.